This entry lists 24 T cell receptor beta chains sequenced from one sample in a study of shared clonotypes between healthy human individuals (dated by TCRdb to the early 2020s). Library preparation was by the immunoSEQ multiplex PCR assay. TCRdb obtained this table from immuneACCESS and retained in-frame rearrangements with V and J assigned. These tables miss some clones; where compared with another copy, unresolved V genes account for less than half of the shortfall, and the remainder is unexplained. The sample data list approximately 2.5 million clones, and roughly 92% of these were observed just once. About 0.13% of the sample is in the top ten clones. Sequencing was carried out using naive CD4+ T cells sorted from blood. The sample's cell subset or site, from its label and the paper: CD45RA+ positively selected. The receptor set was obtained from a man younger than 30 in good health.

This clone is a singleton in its sample. V is TRBV5-4 and J is TRBJ1-1; D is ambiguous. Germline CDR1 SGHNT, CDR2 YYREEE (reference sequence). Deletions cut 0 bases from V and 1 base from J, with 13 bases between. The CDR3 totals 16 residues. The chain's CDR3 is CASSLDGVTRNTEAFF. The CDR3 DNA is TGTGCCAGCAGCTTGGATGGGGTGACGAGGAACACTGAAGCTTTCTTT.

The chain recombines TRBV2 with TRBJ2-7; tentative D call: TRBD2 (6 bases). This CDR3 spans 14 amino acids. The ends were cut back, 4 bases at V and 6 bases at J, with 16 bases in the middle. The germline V gene encodes CDR1 SNHLY and CDR2 FYNNEI. The CDR3 nucleotides are TGTGCCAGCAGTGTGAGGGAGGCTGGGAGCGAGCAGTACTTC. Translation: CASSVREAGSEQYF.

This sequence joins TRBV7-2 and TRBJ2-7, with TRBD1 matching 7 bases. The germline CDR1 and CDR2 sequences are SGHTA and FQGNSA. The CDR3 is 14 amino acids. J lost 3 bases, V lost 5 bases, and 7 bases had no gene match. The CDR3 loop reads CASSLTGVGYEQYF. The CDR3 DNA sequence: TGTGCCAGCAGCCTAACAGGGGTGGGCTACGAGCAGTACTTC.

The chain links TRBV12-5 to TRBJ2-7; TRBD2 agrees at 7 bases. CDR3 length equals 13 residues. V gave up 2 bases and J gave up 10 bases; unmatched junction bases: 8. Germline V gene data show CDR1 as LGHNT and CDR2 as FRNRAP. In DNA form, the CDR3 reads TGTGCTAGTGGTTTGTCTCCTCTAGCGGCCCAGTACTTC. It yields the protein CASGLSPLAAQYF.

The chain has TRBV19 and TRBJ1-2; D might be TRBD1 (6 bases). The CDR3 extends over 15 amino acids. V gave up 7 bases and J gave up 4 bases, with 19 bases separating them. Germline CDR1 reads LNHDA; CDR2 reads SQIVND (reference sequence). CDR3: CASTRTSGDGYGYTF. In DNA, the CDR3 is TGTGCCAGTACCAGAACTTCAGGGGATGGCTATGGCTACACCTTC.

This CDR3 is CASRVGQIYGYTF. CDR3 bases: TGTGCCAGCAGAGTGGGACAGATCTATGGCTACACCTTC. V is TRBV2 and J is TRBJ1-2; 7 positions agree with TRBD1. Germline V CDR1 and CDR2: SNHLY, FYNNEI. Trimming at V came to 6 bases and at J to 4 bases, leaving 5 bases not matched to a gene. The CDR3 sequence is 13 residues long.

The rearrangement links TRBV6-1 to TRBJ2-5; 11 bases agree with TRBD2. After removal of 1 base from V and 5 bases from J, the junction contained 3 bases not matched to a gene. This CDR3 has 15 amino acids. Germline CDR1 is MNHNS and CDR2 is SASEGT. CDR3: CASSEVLAGVETQYF. CDR3 bases: TGTGCCAGCAGTGAAGTACTAGCGGGAGTGGAGACCCAGTACTTC.

This chain connects TRBV6-5 to TRBJ2-7; TRBD2 aligns across 11 bases. The length of the CDR3 is 13 residues. Looked up from germline, CDR1 is MNHEY and CDR2 is SVGAGI. V dropped 2 bases and J dropped 9; count of bases not matched to a gene: 3. CDR3 coding DNA: TGTGCCAGCAGTTACACTAGCGGGAGTTCGCAGTACTTC. As protein: CASSYTSGSSQYF.

A note on this clone: Other DNA variants within this sample encode the same CDR3. V and J are TRBV5-4 and TRBJ2-3; 16 bases map to TRBD2. Germline V lookup: CDR1 SGHNT, CDR2 YYREEE (reference sequence). V trimming: 0 bases; J trimming: 6 bases; junction bases outside the gene matches: 1. The CDR3 length is 16 residues. CDR3: CASSLGGLAGGDTQYF. CDR3 nucleotides: TGTGCCAGCAGCTTGGGGGGACTAGCGGGAGGGGATACGCAGTATTTT.

This sequence joins TRBV4-2 and TRBJ2-3; 9 bases line up with TRBD2. The CDR3 contains 14 residues. Germline V lookup: CDR1 LGHNA, CDR2 YNFKEQ. The ends lost 6 bases at V and 5 bases at J; junction bases unmatched: 6. CDR3 sequence: CASSLQRGEDTQYF. DNA of the CDR3: TGTGCCAGCAGTCTCCAGCGGGGGGAAGATACGCAGTATTTT.

This clone was observed a single time. This chain joins TRBV27 and TRBJ1-1, with D possibly being TRBD1 (6 bases). The CDR3 sequence is 14 residues long. V was cut by 6 bases and J by 6 bases, with 17 bases left in between. CDR1 and CDR2 from the germline V gene are MNHEY and SMNVEV (reference sequence). CDR3 loop: CASREGVGRPEAFF. DNA of the CDR3: TGTGCCAGCAGGGAGGGGGTGGGACGGCCTGAAGCTTTCTTT.

The DNA for the CDR3 is TGTGCCAGCAGATCAGGGGGTTGGGGGTTGAACACTGAAGCTTTCTTT. This sequence encodes CASRSGGWGLNTEAFF. The chain couples TRBV5-6 to TRBJ1-1, with 7 bases lining up with TRBD1. CDR3 length equals 16 residues. Germline V gives CDR1 SGHDT, CDR2 YYEEEE. V lost 5 bases, J lost 0 bases, and 10 bases stayed unmatched.

The rearrangement links TRBV18 to TRBJ1-2; D not resolved. Germline values: CDR1 KGHSH, CDR2 LQKENI. V lost 4 bases and J lost 1, with 10 bases in between. CDR3 length equals 14 residues. The CDR3 loop reads CASSLTQVNYGYTF. DNA of the CDR3: TGTGCCAGCTCACTGACGCAGGTTAACTATGGCTACACCTTC.

Note on this clone: The same CDR3 is also encoded by other DNA sequences in this sample. This rearrangement joins TRBV5-1 to TRBJ2-5; TRBD1 might be the D (5 bases). Per the germline V gene, CDR1 is SGHRS and CDR2 is YFSETQ. The CDR3 runs to 13 residues. The germline V and J ends were trimmed by 2 bases and 1 base, with 6 bases remaining between them. The CDR3 reads CASSFDSQETQYF. The CDR3 DNA reads as TGCGCCAGCAGCTTCGACAGCCAAGAGACCCAGTACTTC.

This clone was counted once. The gene calls are TRBV18 and TRBJ2-5; D perhaps matches TRBD1 (5 bases). The end of the DNA fits TRBJ2-7 better, so the J call may be wrong. Germline V gene lookup returns CDR1 KGHSH and CDR2 LQKENI. The CDR3 has 14 residues. This CDR3 is CASSPGAVSYEQYF. In nucleotides, the CDR3 is TGTGCCAGCTCACCAGGGGCGGTTTCCTACGAGCAGTACTTC.

For this clone: The limits of the CDR3 on the DNA are not certain, so only TCRdb's listed CDR3 is given. This chain connects TRBV2 to TRBJ2-7. The CDR3 has 12 amino acids, counting both end residues. Germline CDR1 reads SNHLY; CDR2 reads FYNNEI. The CDR3 spells CASILGKYEQYF.

The V gene is TRBV12-5, the J gene TRBJ1-2, with 7 bases fitting TRBD1. From germline, CDR1 is LGHNT and CDR2 FRNRAP. J was trimmed by 14 bases and V by 2 bases; bases with no gene match: 17. The CDR3 length is 15 residues. CDR3 sequence reads: CASGLPGGTEIPTTF. For the CDR3, the DNA is TGTGCTAGTGGTTTGCCTGGGGGGACAGAGATACCTACAACCTTC.

V and J are TRBV19 and TRBJ1-1; no firm D call. The CDR3 length is 13 residues. CDR1 and CDR2 from the germline V gene are LNHDA and SQIVND (reference sequence). V was shortened by 2 bases and J by 5 bases, with 9 bases between the two germline ends. The CDR3: CASSIKRETEAFF. The DNA of the CDR3 is TGTGCCAGTAGTATAAAACGGGAGACTGAAGCTTTCTTT.

This clone was recorded only once. The rearrangement joins TRBV18 to TRBJ2-3, with D possibly matching TRBD2 (5 bases). The CDR3 is made up of 15 amino acids. The germline V gene encodes CDR1 KGHSH and CDR2 LQKENI. V was trimmed by 2 bases and J by 0 bases, leaving 9 bases between them. The CDR3 DNA sequence: TGTGCCAGCTCACCAGAGGGCAGGAGCACAGATACGCAGTATTTT. It is translated as CASSPEGRSTDTQYF. The whole variable domain, filled in from reference TRBV18 and TRBJ2-3, reads NAGVMQNPRHLVRRRGQEARLRCSPMKGHSHVYWYRQLPEEGLKFMVYLQKENIIDESGMPKERFSAEFPKEGPSILRIQQVVRGDSAAYFCASSPEGRSTDTQYFGPGTRLTVL.

The CDR3 DNA sequence: TGTGCCAGCAGTCCTGGACTAGCGGGAGGTGGGACCCAGTACTTC. Its translation: CASSPGLAGGGTQYF. V usage is TRBV6-5 and J usage is TRBJ2-5; 14 bases agree with TRBD2. The germline V gene encodes CDR1 MNHEY and CDR2 SVGAGI. The CDR3 is 15 amino acids. J gave up 7 bases and V 5 bases, and 6 bases lay outside the gene matches.

To note about this clone: The same CDR3 arises from other DNA sequences in this sample as well. The CDR3 region is CASSLGGTVNTEAFF. The CDR3 bases are TGTGCCAGCAGCTTAGGGGGGACAGTGAACACTGAAGCTTTCTTT. The chain recombines TRBV5-4 with TRBJ1-1, with 7 bases matching TRBD1. Germline V gene data show CDR1 as SGHNT and CDR2 as YYREEE (reference sequence). The V and J ends lost 2 bases and 0 bases, in that order; junction bases with no gene match: 4. The CDR3 covers 15 residues.

The J gene is TRBJ2-1, the V gene TRBV7-6, with 14 bases fitting TRBD2. The CDR3 loop spans 15 amino acids. CDR1 and CDR2 from the germline V gene are SGHVS and FNYEAQ. V trimming: 4 bases; J trimming: 9 bases; junction bases outside the gene matches: 5. As DNA, the CDR3 is TGTGCCAGCAGCTCTCAAGGACTAGCGGGAGGTGAGCAGTTCTTC. Translating it yields CASSSQGLAGGEQFF.

The V call is TRBV6-1, the J call TRBJ2-7; 9 bases are a match to TRBD2. With 8 bases clipped from V and 3 bases from J, the junction kept 8 bases outside the gene matches. The CDR3 runs 14 residues. The germline CDR1 and CDR2 sequences are MNHNS and SASEGT. This CDR3 reads CASLWATSGYEQYF. CDR3 coding DNA: TGTGCCAGCTTGTGGGCGACTAGCGGCTACGAGCAGTACTTC.

V usage is TRBV7-9 and J usage is TRBJ2-3, with 7 nucleotides matching TRBD1. J lost 7 bases, V lost 6 bases, and 13 bases had no gene match. The CDR3 runs to 15 residues. Germline CDR1 SEHNR, CDR2 FQNEAQ (reference sequence). The CDR3 region has the DNA TGTGCCAGCAGTCCGACAGGGCCCTCGCTCAATACGCAGTATTTT. Protein sequence: CASSPTGPSLNTQYF.